One sample yielded the 22 T cell receptor beta chains listed below, sequenced in a study of Graves' ophthalmopathy and Graves' hyperthyroidism. Transcripts of RNA were the source for amplifying TCR beta CDR3 regions. HTBI primers primed a first-round RT-PCR, and a second-round multiplex PCR followed. TCRdb re-called the multiplex PCR reads through MiXCR, storing one row per CDR3 protein. The sample yields hundreds of thousands of distinct CDR3 sequences, approximately 22% seen once. The sequenced sample consisted of peripheral blood. These receptors were obtained from a woman aged 18-30 years with stable Graves' hyperthyroidism. Some clones in this sample may be carry-over from other donors' samples.

This clonotype has a handful of counts. The chain is built from TRBV7-8 and TRBJ1-2, with D tentatively TRBD1 (6 bases). The CDR3 is 14 residues long. CDR1 is SGHVS, CDR2 FQNEAQ, per germline. The V end lost 3 bases, the J end lost 1 base, and 9 bases lay between the germline ends. CDR3 DNA sequence: TGTGCCAGCAGCTTGATGGACAGTAACTATGGCTACACCTTC. Translation: CASSLMDSNYGYTF.

The V gene is TRBV6-4, the J gene TRBJ2-2, with D possibly matching TRBD2 (6 bases). Germline V gene lookup returns CDR1 MRHNA and CDR2 SNTAGT. V was clipped by 6 bases and J by 6 bases, with 17 bases between them. This CDR3 has 15 amino acids. CDR3 loop: CASRKNSGDAGELFF. DNA of the CDR3: TGTGCCAGCAGAAAAAACTCGGGGGACGCCGGGGAGCTGTTTTTT.

Ten or more counts support this clonotype. The chain couples TRBV19 to TRBJ1-5; no clear D gene. This CDR3 has 16 amino acids. CDR1 and CDR2 (germline): LNHDA, SQIVND (reference sequence). The V end was cut by 6 bases, the J end by 1 base, with 16 bases between. CDR3 amino acids: CASRPPQYGSNQPQHF. CDR3 nucleotide sequence: TGTGCCAGTAGACCCCCTCAGTACGGGAGCAATCAGCCCCAGCATTTT.

This clonotype was counted a few times. Here the CDR3 reads CASSLGRQDLSGYTF. As DNA, the CDR3 is TGTGCCAGCAGCCTCGGTAGACAGGATTTGAGTGGCTACACCTTC. V and J are TRBV7-9 and TRBJ1-2; D possibly corresponds to TRBD1 (6 bases). Germline-derived CDR1 and CDR2 are SEHNR and FQNEAQ (reference sequence). The CDR3 sequence is 15 residues long. V gave up 5 bases and J gave up 7 bases, with 20 bases separating them.

This clonotype was counted many times. The chain joins TRBV6-2 or TRBV6-3 to TRBJ2-5, with D perhaps matching TRBD2 (5 bases). The germline gives CDR1 MNHEY, CDR2 SVGEGT. The ends were cut back, 8 bases at V and 2 bases at J, with 9 bases in the middle. The CDR3 consists of 12 residues. The CDR3 region has the DNA TGTGCCAGCTCCACTAGACAAGAGACCCAGTACTTC. It codes for CASSTRQETQYF.

This clonotype was seen repeatedly, ten times or more. This rearrangement joins TRBV20-1 to TRBJ1-3; tentatively, D is TRBD1 (6 bases). Germline loops: CDR1 DFQATT, CDR2 SNEGSKA (reference sequence). The CDR3 totals 18 residues. Deletions cut 0 bases from V and 4 bases from J, with 22 bases between. The CDR3: CSARDVSGPGGLGNTIYF. CDR3 nucleotide sequence: TGCAGTGCTAGAGATGTGTCGGGCCCGGGGGGGCTCGGAAACACCATATATTTT.

This clonotype came up many times. This sequence joins TRBV20-1 and TRBJ1-2; no definite D call. Germline CDR1 is DFQATT and CDR2 is SNEGSKA (reference sequence). The V and J ends lost 0 bases and 7 bases respectively, with 6 bases between them. This CDR3 is 11 amino acids long. In DNA, the CDR3 is TGCAGTGCTAGAGAAGGTGGTGGCTACACCTTC. It encodes CSAREGGGYTF.

This clonotype was recorded at least ten times. The V call is TRBV14, the J call TRBJ2-5, with D hard to call. V was shortened by 1 base and J by 5 bases, with 8 bases between the two germline ends. The CDR3 covers 13 residues. Germline V gene data show CDR1 as SGHDN and CDR2 as FVKESK. CDR3 protein: CASSQAPGETQYF. The CDR3 coding sequence is TGTGCCAGCAGCCAAGCCCCCGGGGAGACCCAGTACTTC.

V and J are TRBV7-2 and TRBJ1-2; tentative D call: TRBD1 (5 bases). Germline V gene sequence: CDR1 SGHTA, CDR2 FQGNSA. The CDR3 spans 15 residues. The V gene lost 1 base and the J gene lost 3 bases, with 12 bases spanning the gap. The CDR3, as DNA: TGTGCCAGCAGCTTAGGCGGGGCGGGTGACTATGGCTACACCTTC. Its translation is CASSLGGAGDYGYTF.

About this clonotype: This is likely a read error, given that the CDR3 carries no conserved phenylalanine or tryptophan at its end. The V call is TRBV9, the J call TRBJ1-2; D possibly corresponds to TRBD1 (6 bases). V was pared by 0 bases and J by 8 bases, with 14 bases between. The CDR3 runs 14 residues. Germline CDR1 is SGDLS and CDR2 is YYNGEE. For the CDR3, the DNA is TGTGCCAGCAGCGTAGGGGGGGGCGCCGAGGGCTACACCTAC. Amino acid sequence: CASSVGGGAEGYTY.

This clonotype has more than one count but fewer than ten. V and J are TRBV6-2 or TRBV6-3 and TRBJ1-1; a possible D gene is TRBD1 (5 bases). Germline CDR1 MNHEY, CDR2 SVGEGT. The length of the CDR3 is 14 residues. Trimming stripped 0 bases from V and 1 base from J, with 6 bases between. The CDR3 nucleotides read TGTGCCAGCAGTTACTCCAGGGAGAACACTGAAGCTTTCTTT. It is translated as CASSYSRENTEAFF.

This clonotype was recorded many times. The V gene is TRBV19, the J gene TRBJ1-1; D gene unclear. Trimming shortened V by 3 bases and J by 0 bases, and 17 bases separated the two germline ends. Germline V gene lookup returns CDR1 LNHDA and CDR2 SQIVND (reference sequence). The CDR3 is made up of 17 amino acids. This chain's CDR3 is CASSIFGGSIMNTEAFF. Written as DNA, the CDR3 is TGTGCCAGTAGTATTTTCGGAGGGTCAATCATGAACACTGAAGCTTTCTTT.

This clonotype showed up just a few times. The rearrangement joins TRBV5-5 to TRBJ1-1, with 9 bases fitting TRBD1. Germline CDR1 SGHKS, CDR2 YYEKEE (reference sequence). The V and J ends lost 0 bases and 4 bases, in that order; junction bases with no gene match: 7. The length of the CDR3 is 16 residues. The CDR3, as DNA: TGTGCCAGCAGCTTGGCCTATACAGGGGGCGGCACTGAAGCTTTCTTT. Its translation: CASSLAYTGGGTEAFF.

This clonotype came up many times. The V call is TRBV20-1, the J call TRBJ2-7, with 7 bases fitting TRBD1. The CDR3 is made up of 14 amino acids. CDR1 and CDR2 from the germline V gene are DFQATT and SNEGSKA (reference sequence). The V and J ends lost 2 bases and 2 bases, in that order; junction bases with no gene match: 6. CDR3 region: CSARTGTAAYEQYF. CDR3 sequence (DNA): TGCAGTGCTAGAACCGGGACAGCAGCCTACGAGCAGTACTTC.

As concerns this clonotype: A junction end diverges from the germline sequence, so it may reflect a read error. The chain is built from TRBV29-1 and TRBJ1-5, with 10 bases identical to TRBD1. There are 13 residues in the CDR3. From germline, CDR1 is SQVTM and CDR2 ANQGSEA. CDR3 DNA sequence: TGCCGCGTCCCCGGACAGGGGGATCAGCCCCAGCATTTT. This encodes CRVPGQGDQPQHF. Full variable domain (remainder filled in from reference TRBV29-1 and TRBJ1-5): SAVISQKPSRDICQRGTSLTIQCQVDSQVTMMFWYRQQPGQSLTLIATANQGSEATYESGFVIDKFPISRPNLTFSTLTVSNMSPEDSSIYLCRVPGQGDQPQHFGDGTRLSIL.

Note on this clonotype: Compared with germline, one end of the junction differs, possibly owing to a read error. V usage is TRBV12-3 or TRBV12-4 and J usage is TRBJ2-7, with D maybe TRBD1 (6 bases). There are 15 residues in the CDR3. For the CDR3, the DNA is TGTGCCAGCAGTTTAGTATCTGGGGGCAAGTACGAGCAGTGCTTC. It yields the protein CASSLVSGGKYEQCF.

This clonotype was seen repeatedly, ten times or more. V usage is TRBV28 and J usage is TRBJ1-1, with D unresolved. This CDR3 region has 12 residues. The germline CDR1 and CDR2 sequences are MDHEN and SYDVKM. V was pared by 3 bases and J by 5 bases, with 7 bases between. The CDR3 DNA reads TGTGCCAGCAGTTTTTGGGGTACTGAAGCTTTCTTT. It is translated as CASSFWGTEAFF.

This clonotype was counted once. Compared with germline, one end of the junction differs, possibly owing to a read error. J is TRBJ1-1 and V is TRBV20-1, with D perhaps matching TRBD1 (5 bases). Per the germline V gene, CDR1 is DFQATT and CDR2 is SNEGSKA (reference sequence). This CDR3 has 15 residues. The CDR3 DNA follows: TGCAGTGCTAGAACCGGTGGGGGATCGAACTCTGAAGCTTTCTTT. As protein: CSARTGGGSNSEAFF.

This clonotype was observed a single time. The chain is built from TRBV12-3 or TRBV12-4 and TRBJ1-1; D gene ambiguous. V gave up 7 bases and J gave up 4 bases, with 16 bases separating them. The CDR3 loop spans 14 amino acids. The DNA of the CDR3 is TGTGCCAGCACCCCGGACGTGAGGGCCACTGAAGCTTTCTTT. The encoded protein is CASTPDVRATEAFF.

This clonotype was counted at least ten times. This chain connects TRBV20-1 to TRBJ2-2, with D hard to call. Trimming took off 2 bases at V and 6 bases at J, with 7 bases between the two ends. The germline V gene has CDR1 DFQATT and CDR2 SNEGSKA (reference sequence). The CDR3 has 12 residues. The CDR3 region has the DNA TGCAGTGCTAGACAATCACCCGGGGAGCTGTTTTTT. Its translation: CSARQSPGELFF.

Many counts were recorded for this clonotype. This chain uses TRBV19 with TRBJ1-6, with a tentative D call TRBD1 (5 bases). Germline V gives CDR1 LNHDA, CDR2 SQIVND (reference sequence). Trimming stripped 3 bases from V and 9 bases from J, with 18 bases between. CDR3 length: 16 amino acids. This CDR3 reads CASSILPGRSVSPLHF. CDR3 in DNA: TGTGCCAGTAGTATTCTACCGGGACGGAGTGTTTCACCCCTCCACTTT.

On this clonotype itself: This may arise from a read error, as a much more abundant clone is one base away. This chain joins TRBV2 and TRBJ1-1; TRBD1 aligns across 8 bases. The junction had 5 bases not matched to a gene; V was cut back by 7 bases and J by 1 base. Germline loops: CDR1 SNHLY, CDR2 FYNNEI. The CDR3 length is 14 residues. The CDR3 region is CASKTGAQNTEAFF. CDR3 DNA: TGTGCCAGCAAGACAGGGGCCCAGAACACTGAAGCTTTCTTT.